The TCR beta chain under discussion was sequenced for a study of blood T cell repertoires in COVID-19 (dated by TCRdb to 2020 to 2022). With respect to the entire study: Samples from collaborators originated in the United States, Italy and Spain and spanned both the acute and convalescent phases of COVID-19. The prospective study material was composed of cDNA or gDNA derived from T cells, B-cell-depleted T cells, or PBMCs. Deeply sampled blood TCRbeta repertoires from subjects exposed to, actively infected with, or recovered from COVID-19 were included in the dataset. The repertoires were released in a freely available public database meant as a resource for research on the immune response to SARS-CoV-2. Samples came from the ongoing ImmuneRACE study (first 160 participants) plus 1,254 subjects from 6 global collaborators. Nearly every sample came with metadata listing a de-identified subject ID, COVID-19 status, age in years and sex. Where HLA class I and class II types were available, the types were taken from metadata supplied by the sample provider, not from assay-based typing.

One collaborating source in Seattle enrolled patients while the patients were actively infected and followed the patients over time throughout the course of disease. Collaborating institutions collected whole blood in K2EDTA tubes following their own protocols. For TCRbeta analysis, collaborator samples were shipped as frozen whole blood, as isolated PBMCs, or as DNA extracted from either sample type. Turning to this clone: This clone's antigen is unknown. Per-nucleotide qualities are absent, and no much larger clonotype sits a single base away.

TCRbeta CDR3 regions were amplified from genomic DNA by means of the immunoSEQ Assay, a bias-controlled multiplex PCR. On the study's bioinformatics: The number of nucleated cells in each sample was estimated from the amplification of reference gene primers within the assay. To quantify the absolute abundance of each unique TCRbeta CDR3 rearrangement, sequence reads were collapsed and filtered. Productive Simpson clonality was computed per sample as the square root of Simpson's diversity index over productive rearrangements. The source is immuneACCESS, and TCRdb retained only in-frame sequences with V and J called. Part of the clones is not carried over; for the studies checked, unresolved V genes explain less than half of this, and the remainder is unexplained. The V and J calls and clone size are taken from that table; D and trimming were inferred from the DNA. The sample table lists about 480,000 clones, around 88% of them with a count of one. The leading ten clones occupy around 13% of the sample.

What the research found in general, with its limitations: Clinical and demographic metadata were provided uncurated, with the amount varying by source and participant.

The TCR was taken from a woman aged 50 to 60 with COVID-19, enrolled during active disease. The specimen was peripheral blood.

The CDR3 is CASSVGTPKDEKLFF. The DNA sequence follows: TGTGCCAGCAGTGTCGGGACTCCGAAGGATGAAAAACTGTTTTTT. The chain joins TRBV6-6 to TRBJ1-4; TRBD1 is possibly the D segment (5 matching bases). The CDR3, cysteine through phenylalanine, is 15 amino acids long. The only DNA kept is the CDR3, 45 bases in frame from the first base. The junction carries 16 bases between V and J, which are trimmed by 5 bases and 6 bases respectively. CDR1 and CDR2 were assigned from the germline V gene (reference sequence) as MNHNY and SVGAGI.